This TCR beta chain was profiled in a study of T cell repertoires in cytomegalovirus infection. Overall study context: The public TCR beta signatures pointed to both CMV infection and matching HLA type.

TCRdb used MiXCR to reprocess the reads, holding one entry per CDR3 protein. The sample lists about 740,000 distinct CDR3 sequences, 35% to 40% seen once, with 2.5% to 3.5% in the top ten. The CDR3 totals 14 residues. V lost 1 base and J lost 8, with 14 bases in between. CDR1 is MNHEY, CDR2 SVGAGI, per germline. This clonotype showed up just a few times. No antigen is known for it. Study findings and constraints: Summed frequency of shared TCR beta families picked out CMV carriers who also had the relevant HLA. HLA-C-restricted CMV-specific TCR beta clonotypes prevailed in the ex vivo response.

Sequencing was carried out using PBMCs. The TCR comes from a human donor in good health (CMV status not recorded). Some clones in this sample may be carry-over from other donors' samples. V is TRBV6-5 and J is TRBJ1-1, with D unclear. The CDR3 loop reads CASSYFSPLEEAFF. Here the CDR3 DNA reads TGTGCCAGCAGTTACTTTTCTCCCCTAGAAGAAGCTTTCTTT.